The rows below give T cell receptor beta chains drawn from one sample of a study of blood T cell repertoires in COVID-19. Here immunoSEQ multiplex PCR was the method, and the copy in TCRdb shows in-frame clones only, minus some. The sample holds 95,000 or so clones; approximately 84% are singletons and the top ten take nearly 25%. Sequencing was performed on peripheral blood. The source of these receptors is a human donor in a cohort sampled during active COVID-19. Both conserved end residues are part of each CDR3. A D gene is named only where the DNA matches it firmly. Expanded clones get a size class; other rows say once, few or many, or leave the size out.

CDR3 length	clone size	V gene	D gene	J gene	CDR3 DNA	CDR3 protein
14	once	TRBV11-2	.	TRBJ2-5	TGTGCCAGCAGCTTGGGACTGATGCAAGAGACCCAGTACTTC	CASSLGLMQETQYF
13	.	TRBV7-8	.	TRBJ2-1	TGTGCCAGCAGCCCCACGACTAGGTATGAGCAGTTCTTC	CASSPTTRYEQFF
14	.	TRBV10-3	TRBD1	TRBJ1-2	TGTGCCATCAGTGGGGACAGGGGTATCGGTGGCTACACCTTC	CAISGDRGIGGYTF
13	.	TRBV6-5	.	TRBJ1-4	TGTGCCTGCGCCTTCCGGTTGGTGGAAAAACTGTTTTTT	CACAFRLVEKLFF
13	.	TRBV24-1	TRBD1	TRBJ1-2	TGTGCCACCAGTACCCGGGACAGGGGTGGCTACACCTTC	CATSTRDRGGYTF
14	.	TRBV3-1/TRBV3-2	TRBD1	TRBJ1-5	TGTGCCAGCGAACAACGGGACAGAAATCAGCCCCAGCATTTT	CASEQRDRNQPQHF
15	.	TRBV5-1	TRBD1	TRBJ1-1	TGCGCCAGCAGCTTGACAGGGGGTCCGGGGACTGAAGCTTTCTTT	CASSLTGGPGTEAFF
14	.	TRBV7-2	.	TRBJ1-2	TGTGCCAGCAGCTTAGGGTCCGAGGGGAGGGGCTACACCTTC	CASSLGSEGRGYTF
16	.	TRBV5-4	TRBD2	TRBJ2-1	TGTGCCAGCAGCTTGGCGGGAGGGCCACCATACAATGAGCAGTTCTTC	CASSLAGGPPYNEQFF
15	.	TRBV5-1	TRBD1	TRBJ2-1	TGCGCCAGCAGCTTACGACAGGGCTCCTACAATGAGCAGTTCTTC	CASSLRQGSYNEQFF
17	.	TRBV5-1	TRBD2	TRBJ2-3	TGCGCCAGCAGCTTGGGACTAGCGGGAGAAGGAACAGATACGCAGTATTTT	CASSLGLAGEGTDTQYF
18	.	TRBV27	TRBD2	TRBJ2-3	TGTGCCAGCAGTTTACGGGCTAGCGGGAGGGCCGTAGCAGATACGCAGTATTTT	CASSLRASGRAVADTQYF
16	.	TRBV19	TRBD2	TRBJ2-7	TGTGCCAGTAGAAAGGGGGGCGGGAGGGCCTGGTACGAGCAGTACTTC	CASRKGGGRAWYEQYF
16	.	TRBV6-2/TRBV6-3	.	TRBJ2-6	TGTGCCAGCAGTCACACAGGCAGCTCTGGGGCCAACGTCCTGACTTTC	CASSHTGSSGANVLTF
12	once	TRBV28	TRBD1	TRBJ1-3	TGTGCCAGCAGTTCCCCGACAGGGTCCGTATATTTT	CASSSPTGSVYF
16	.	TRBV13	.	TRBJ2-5	TGTGCCAGCAGCTTAGGCGGTCGGAGTTTTGGAGAGACCCAGTACTTC	CASSLGGRSFGETQYF
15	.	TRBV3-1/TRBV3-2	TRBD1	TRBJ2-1	TGTGCCAGCAGCCAAGGGACAGGGTCTTACAATGAGCAGTTCTTC	CASSQGTGSYNEQFF
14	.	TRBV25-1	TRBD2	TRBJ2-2	TGTGCCAGCAGCACTAGCGGGACCGCCGGGGAGCTGTTTTTT	CASSTSGTAGELFF
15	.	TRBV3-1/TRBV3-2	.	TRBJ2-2	TGTGCCAGCAGCCAACACGGGAAGAACACCGGGGAGCTGTTTTTT	CASSQHGKNTGELFF
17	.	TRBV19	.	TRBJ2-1	TGTGCCAGTAGTATAGGAGTAGTACAGGGTAGGTCCAATGAGCAGTTCTTC	CASSIGVVQGRSNEQFF
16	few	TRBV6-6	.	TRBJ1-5	TGTGCCAGCAGTTACCCCCCGGGGGGAGATCTGCGGTCCCAGCATTTT	CASSYPPGGDLRSQHF
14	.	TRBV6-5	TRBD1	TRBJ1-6	TGTGCCAGCAGTCCGGACAGGTTAAATTCACCCCTCCACTTT	CASSPDRLNSPLHF
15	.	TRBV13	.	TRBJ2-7	TGTGCCAGCAGCTCAGGGACAATGAGCTCCTACGAGCAGTACTTC	CASSSGTMSSYEQYF
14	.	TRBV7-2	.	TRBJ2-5	TGTGCCAGCAGCTTAGCCGGTTACCAAGAGACCCAGTACTTC	CASSLAGYQETQYF
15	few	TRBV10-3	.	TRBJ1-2	TGTGCCATCAGTGAGCGGGGGGTTGTCGACTATGGCTACACCTTC	CAISERGVVDYGYTF
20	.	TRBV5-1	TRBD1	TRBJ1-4	TGCGCCAGCAGCTTGGTTTCGTATGACAGGGTTGGCACAACTAATGAAAAACTGTTTTTT	CASSLVSYDRVGTTNEKLFF
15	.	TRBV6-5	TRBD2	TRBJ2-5	TGTGCCAGCAGAAGGACTAGCGGAGGGAGGGAGACCCAGTACTTC	CASRRTSGGRETQYF
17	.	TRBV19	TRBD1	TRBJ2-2	TGTGCCAGTAGTCGCCCCGGGACAGCTAGTTCCACCGGGGAGCTGTTTTTT	CASSRPGTASSTGELFF
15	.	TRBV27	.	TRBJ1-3	TGTGCCAGCAGTTTAGCAGGGTTCTTTGGAAACACCATATATTTT	CASSLAGFFGNTIYF
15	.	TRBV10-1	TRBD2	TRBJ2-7	TGCGCCAGCAGTGAAGGACTAGCGGGAGTGTACGAGCAGTACTTC	CASSEGLAGVYEQYF
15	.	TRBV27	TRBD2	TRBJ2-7	TGTGCCAGCAGTTTAAGAGCGGGAGGGCCCTACGAGCAGTACTTC	CASSLRAGGPYEQYF
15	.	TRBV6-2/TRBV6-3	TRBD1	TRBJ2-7	TGTGCCAGCAGTTCAGCCGGGACAGGGAGCCACGAGCAGTACTTC	CASSSAGTGSHEQYF
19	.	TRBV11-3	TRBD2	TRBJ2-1	TGTGCCAGCAGCTTGGAGACGGGACTAGCGGGAGTACCCTACAATGAGCAGTTCTTC	CASSLETGLAGVPYNEQFF
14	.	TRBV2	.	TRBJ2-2	TGTGCCAGCAAACCCCAGGGCTACACCGGGGAGCTGTTTTTT	CASKPQGYTGELFF
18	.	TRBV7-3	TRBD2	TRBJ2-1	TGTGCCAGCAGCTTTGGAGGCCGGGGACTAGCGGAATACAATGAGCAGTTCTTC	CASSFGGRGLAEYNEQFF
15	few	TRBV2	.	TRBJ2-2	TGTGCCAGCAGTGAGTTGCAGGCGAACACCGGGGAGCTGTTTTTT	CASSELQANTGELFF
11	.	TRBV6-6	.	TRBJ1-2	TGTGCCAGCAGCCTAAACTATGGCTACACCTTC	CASSLNYGYTF
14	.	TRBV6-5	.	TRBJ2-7	TGTGCCAGCCGTCGGGAGCGGCGGTCCTACGAGCAGTACTTC	CASRRERRSYEQYF
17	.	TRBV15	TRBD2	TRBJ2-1	TGTGCCACCAGCAGAGAGTTGCCGAGCGGGGGATTCGGTGAGCAGTTCTTC	CATSRELPSGGFGEQFF
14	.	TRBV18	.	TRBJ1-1	TGTGCCAGCTCACCACAAGGGGGTAACACTGAAGCTTTCTTT	CASSPQGGNTEAFF
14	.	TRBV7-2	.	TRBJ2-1	TGTGCCAGCAGCCCCGACGGCAGGGGAAATGAGCAGTTCTTC	CASSPDGRGNEQFF
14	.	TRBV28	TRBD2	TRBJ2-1	TGTGCCAGCATCGGCCTAGCGGACTACAATGAGCAGTTCTTC	CASIGLADYNEQFF